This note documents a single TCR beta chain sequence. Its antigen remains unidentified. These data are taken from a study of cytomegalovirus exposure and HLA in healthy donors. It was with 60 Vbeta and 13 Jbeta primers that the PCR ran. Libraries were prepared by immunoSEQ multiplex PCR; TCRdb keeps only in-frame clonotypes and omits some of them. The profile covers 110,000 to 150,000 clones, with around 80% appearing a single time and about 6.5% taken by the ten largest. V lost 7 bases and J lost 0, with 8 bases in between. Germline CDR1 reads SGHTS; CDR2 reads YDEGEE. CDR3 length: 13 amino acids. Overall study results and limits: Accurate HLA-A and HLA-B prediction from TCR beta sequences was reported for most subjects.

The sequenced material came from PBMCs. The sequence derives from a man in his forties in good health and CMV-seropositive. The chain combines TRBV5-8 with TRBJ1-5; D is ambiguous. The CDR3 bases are TGTGCCAGCCCCAGGTCTAGCAATCAGCCCCAGCATTTT. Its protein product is CASPRSSNQPQHF.